The clone carrying this T cell receptor beta chain has only a few counts. Its specificity is unknown. This record comes from a study of brain T cells in children with intractable seizures. Broader study findings: Patients' HCMV serostatus was unknown; virus specificity rests on CDR3 similarity alone. Absence of clones before surgery may stem from lower sequencing depth.

Measured with immunoSEQ multiplex PCR; TCRdb has only the in-frame clones, and not every one. The data hold some 41,000 clones, with 90% observed a single time. Patients received at least one anti-epileptic drug before surgery. This TCR came from a girl under 10 years old with tuberous sclerosis and intractable seizures. Sequenced here: peripheral blood, sampled at surgery.

The DNA of the CDR3 is TGTGCCAGTAGTATAAGGAGTTATAGCAATCAGCCCCAGCATTTT. Amino acids: CASSIRSYSNQPQHF. The chain joins TRBV19 to TRBJ1-5; D unresolved. Trimming cost V 2 bases and J 0 bases, with 8 bases left between them. In germline, CDR1 is LNHDA, CDR2 SQIVND (reference sequence). There are 15 residues in the CDR3.